These T cell receptor beta chains were read from a single sample in a study of shared clonotypes between healthy human individuals. Clones were read by immunoSEQ multiplex PCR, and TCRdb kept only the in-frame ones, dropping some. Of roughly 2.1 million clones in the sample, 90% to 95% were seen once. The sample consisted of naive CD8+ T cells from PBMCs. The source of these receptors is a young man in good health. Some clones in this sample may be carry-over from other donors' samples. Both conserved end residues are part of each CDR3. A D gene is named only where the DNA matches it firmly. Not every row has a clone size; where given, it reads once, few, many or a size class.

D gene	V gene	clone size	J gene	CDR3 DNA	CDR3 protein
TRBD2	TRBV27	.	TRBJ2-1	TGTGCCAGCGCCCCCGGGGCTAGCGGCCACAATGAGCAGTTCTTC	CASAPGASGHNEQFF
.	TRBV19	few	TRBJ1-1	TGTGCCAGTAGTATCTCCAGCCATGAAGCTTTCTTT	CASSISSHEAFF
.	TRBV9	.	TRBJ1-5	TGTGCCAGCAACCCCCAGCATTTT	CASNPQHF
.	TRBV27	.	TRBJ2-3	TGTGCCAGCAGTTTATCTCTCACCGGCACAGATACGCAGTATTTT	CASSLSLTGTDTQYF
TRBD1	TRBV4-1	.	TRBJ1-5	TGCGCCAGCAGCCAAGAGGACAGGGGTGGCAATCAGCCCCAGCATTTT	CASSQEDRGGNQPQHF
.	TRBV19	.	TRBJ1-5	TGTGCCAGTAGTCCCCCAGGGGATCAGCCCCAGCATTTT	CASSPPGDQPQHF
.	TRBV5-5	.	TRBJ2-7	TGTGCCAGCAGCTTGACACTAGACTACGAGCAGTACTTC	CASSLTLDYEQYF
.	TRBV6-6	.	TRBJ1-2	TGTGCCAGCAGTTACTCGTTGGACAACTATGGCTACACCTTC	CASSYSLDNYGYTF
.	TRBV7-3	.	TRBJ2-2	TGTGCCAGCAGCTTAGTTGTGCGCGGGGAGCTGTTTTTT	CASSLVVRGELFF
TRBD1	TRBV7-2	.	TRBJ1-1	TGTGCCAGCAGGCCCGAGGGGGCCACTGAAGCTTTCTTT	CASRPEGATEAFF
.	TRBV18	few	TRBJ1-5	TGTGCCAGCCCCGGGGCCCTTAGCAATCAGCCCCAGCATTTT	CASPGALSNQPQHF
TRBD2	TRBV27	.	TRBJ2-7	TGTGCCAGCAGTTTGGGGCTAGCGGGAGCCTACGAGCAGTACTTC	CASSLGLAGAYEQYF
TRBD1	TRBV7-3	.	TRBJ2-7	TGTGCCAGCACTTCGGTCAAGGACAGGGCCTACGAGCAGTACTTC	CASTSVKDRAYEQYF
.	TRBV14	once	TRBJ2-7	TGTGCCAGCAGCCAAGTCCAGGGGAACGAGCAGTACTTC	CASSQVQGNEQYF
TRBD1	TRBV2	.	TRBJ2-7	TGTGCCAGCAGCGGATGGGACAGGGACAGTGGATGGTACGAGCAGTACTTC	CASSGWDRDSGWYEQYF
TRBD2	TRBV28	.	TRBJ2-1	TGTGCCAGCAGCCCCAACCTCCTGCTAGCGGGAGTCCCTCGGGATGAGCAGTTCTTC	CASSPNLLLAGVPRDEQFF
.	TRBV7-9	once	TRBJ2-5	TGTGCCAGCACCAACAGCCGGCCAGAAGAGACCCAGTACTTC	CASTNSRPEETQYF
TRBD1	TRBV19	.	TRBJ2-5	TGTGCCAGTAGTAGAGAGGGGGCTTGGACCCAGTACTTC	CASSREGAWTQYF
.	TRBV10-3	.	TRBJ2-1	TGTGCCATCCGTCGAGGGGGGTTTGAGCAGTTCTTC	CAIRRGGFEQFF
.	TRBV29-1	.	TRBJ2-7	TGCAGCGTTGCCGGTGCCTCTACGGACGGAATTGCGGAGCAGTACTTC	CSVAGASTDGIAEQYF
TRBD2	TRBV7-9	.	TRBJ2-1	TGTGCCAGCAGCTATAGCGGGAGCCCCTACAATGAGCAGTTCTTC	CASSYSGSPYNEQFF